A single sample gave rise to the 27 T cell receptor beta chains below, sequenced in a study of CD8+ T cells in alopecia areata. Extraction and reverse transcription of RNA yielded cDNA as the sequencing template. TCRdb's table, derived via immunoSEQ multiplex PCR, lists solely in-frame clones and lacks some. This table has 150,000 to 200,000 clones, 50% to 60% appearing once. The source was CD4+ T cells sorted from blood, collected at week 0. The receptors come from a human donor with alopecia areata.

J is TRBJ2-5 and V is TRBV7-8; D gene ambiguous. Trimming pared 4 bases from V and 11 bases from J, leaving 14 bases between. Germline V CDR1 and CDR2: SGHVS, FQNEAQ. The CDR3 has 12 amino acids. In DNA form, the CDR3 reads TGTGCCAGCAGCTCCCTCTTGGCTGAGCAGTACTTC. Its translation is CASSSLLAEQYF.

This clone has just one count. The gene calls are TRBV19 and TRBJ1-5, with 10 bases aligning to TRBD1. The CDR3 covers 16 residues. CDR1 LNHDA and CDR2 SQIVND come from the germline V gene (reference sequence). V was pared by 3 bases and J by 6 bases, with 8 bases of the junction left unmatched. CDR3 sequence reads: CASSIDRGRVSQPQHF. The CDR3 bases are TGTGCCAGTAGTATCGACAGGGGGCGGGTAAGTCAGCCCCAGCATTTT.

The V gene is TRBV20-1, the J gene TRBJ1-2, with a tentative D call TRBD1 (5 bases). The CDR3 has 10 residues. Trimming took off 4 bases at V and 8 bases at J, with 8 bases between the two ends. Germline V lookup: CDR1 DFQATT, CDR2 SNEGSKA (reference sequence). In DNA, the CDR3 is TGCAGTGCTAAAGCAGGGGGCTACACCTTC. It translates to CSAKAGGYTF.

The chain joins TRBV5-1 to TRBJ1-1, with unresolved D. This CDR3 spans 13 amino acids. CDR1 and CDR2 from the germline V gene are SGHRS and YFSETQ. Trimming took 7 bases from V and 1 from J, leaving 11 bases between them. The CDR3: CASYGPGNTEAFF. CDR3 coding DNA: TGCGCCAGCTACGGACCGGGGAACACTGAAGCTTTCTTT.

To note about this clone: In the same sample, other DNA sequences code for this CDR3. The V gene is TRBV10-3, the J gene TRBJ2-5; D is unresolved. The CDR3 is 12 residues long. The V gene lost 6 bases and the J gene lost 3 bases, with 8 bases spanning the gap. Germline values: CDR1 ENHRY, CDR2 SYGVKD. Here the CDR3 DNA reads TGTGCCATCAGCGAGCGTGAAGAGACCCAGTACTTC. It codes for CAISEREETQYF.

J is TRBJ1-1 and V is TRBV28; D is uncertain. The germline CDR1 and CDR2 sequences are MDHEN and SYDVKM. This CDR3 contains 11 residues. Trimming left V 8 bases short and J 5 bases short, with 9 bases between. This CDR3 reads CASFSVTEAFF. In nucleotides, the CDR3 is TGTGCCAGCTTCAGTGTTACTGAAGCTTTCTTT.

The sample holds a few counts of this clone. V gene TRBV30 combines with J gene TRBJ1-3; D perhaps matches TRBD1 (5 bases). The CDR3 loop spans 13 amino acids. The germline gives CDR1 GTSNPN, CDR2 SVGIG (reference sequence). Trimming shortened V by 6 bases and J by 3 bases, and 12 bases separated the two germline ends. This CDR3 reads CACSGPIGNTIYF. The DNA of the CDR3 is TGTGCCTGCTCGGGACCCATTGGAAACACCATATATTTT.

This clone was counted a single time. The genes are TRBV7-2 and TRBJ2-7; D assignment may be TRBD1 or TRBD2 (5 bases each). Germline V gene lookup returns CDR1 SGHTA and CDR2 FQGNSA. The length of the CDR3 is 12 residues. V gave up 5 bases and J gave up 5 bases, with 10 bases separating them. CDR3 protein: CASSQRDDEQYF. The CDR3 bases are TGTGCCAGCAGCCAACGGGACGACGAGCAGTACTTC.

This clone has a handful of counts. The chain combines TRBV5-1 with TRBJ2-7; 8 nucleotides line up with TRBD1. J was trimmed by 2 bases and V by 3 bases; bases with no gene match: 4. In germline, CDR1 is SGHRS, CDR2 YFSETQ. The CDR3 runs to 14 residues. The CDR3: CASSSGQATYEQYF. CDR3 DNA: TGCGCCAGCAGCTCGGGACAGGCAACCTACGAGCAGTACTTC.

The chain links TRBV5-1 to TRBJ2-3; perhaps TRBD1 as D (5 bases). Germline V gene sequence: CDR1 SGHRS, CDR2 YFSETQ. The length of the CDR3 is 14 residues. Trimming pared 2 bases from V and 6 bases from J, leaving 13 bases between. The CDR3 DNA is TGCGCCAGCAGCTTTAAGGGCAGGGTTGATACGCAGTATTTT. It encodes CASSFKGRVDTQYF.

This clone was found a few times. V usage is TRBV11-2 and J usage is TRBJ2-1, with D perhaps TRBD1 (8 bases). V was cut by 4 bases and J by 4 bases, with 20 bases left in between. The CDR3 is 17 residues long. Germline CDR1 SGHAT, CDR2 FQNNGV. CDR3 DNA: TGTGCCAGCAGCTCACCCGGGGGGCGGACAGGGTACAATGAGCAGTTCTTC. Translation gives CASSSPGGRTGYNEQFF.

This chain uses TRBV6-1 with TRBJ2-7; D is uncertain. The ends were cut back, 3 bases at V and 2 bases at J, with 11 bases in the middle. The CDR3 length is 14 residues. Germline CDR1 and CDR2: MNHNS and SASEGT. The CDR3 sequence is CASSDGAWAYEQYF. CDR3 DNA sequence: TGTGCCAGCAGTGACGGAGCCTGGGCCTACGAGCAGTACTTC.

J is TRBJ2-1 and V is TRBV30, with 10 bases matching TRBD2. The germline V gene encodes CDR1 GTSNPN and CDR2 SVGIG (reference sequence). The length of the CDR3 is 13 residues. Germline trimming cut 4 bases from V and 6 bases from J; bases unmatched to any gene: 3. Written as DNA, the CDR3 is TGTGCCTGGAAGGTAGCGGGGGGCAATGAGCAGTTCTTC. It yields the protein CAWKVAGGNEQFF.

The V call is TRBV25-1, the J call TRBJ1-3, with D possibly being TRBD1 (6 bases). The CDR3 has 16 amino acids. The ends were cut back, 2 bases at V and 8 bases at J, with 19 bases in the middle. Germline lookup yields CDR1 MGHDK and CDR2 SYGVNS. The CDR3 nucleotides read TGTGCCAGCAGTGAACCGGGCAGGGGATCCGAGGACACCATATATTTT. Translated: CASSEPGRGSEDTIYF.

V gene TRBV29-1 combines with J gene TRBJ1-1, with D perhaps matching TRBD1 (6 bases). Germline CDR1 is SQVTM and CDR2 is ANQGSEA. Trimming pared 4 bases from V and 4 bases from J, leaving 10 bases between. The CDR3 extends over 12 amino acids. CDR3 residues: CSVVSGATEAFF. CDR3 in DNA: TGCAGCGTTGTTTCAGGGGCCACTGAAGCTTTCTTT.

The chain joins TRBV6-5 to TRBJ2-7; 12 bases fit TRBD2. Germline V gene data show CDR1 as MNHEY and CDR2 as SVGAGI. V trimming: 0 bases; J trimming: 7 bases; junction bases outside the gene matches: 7. The CDR3 covers 16 residues. The CDR3: CASSYSGGLAGLEQYF. The CDR3, as DNA: TGTGCCAGCAGTTACTCGGGCGGACTAGCGGGGCTGGAGCAGTACTTC.

The chain couples TRBV25-1 to TRBJ2-7; D not certain. CDR3 length: 13 amino acids. Germline V lookup: CDR1 MGHDK, CDR2 SYGVNS. The V end lost 5 bases, the J end lost 2 bases, and 10 bases lay between the germline ends. In DNA, the CDR3 is TGTGCCAGCAGTACGCGGTCCCCCTACGAGCAGTACTTC. This gives the protein CASSTRSPYEQYF.

This rearrangement joins TRBV9 to TRBJ2-3; D possibly corresponds to TRBD2 (7 bases). CDR3 size: 15 residues. Trimming cost V 0 bases and J 7 bases, with 15 bases left between them. CDR1 SGDLS and CDR2 YYNGEE come from the germline V gene. CDR3 sequence: CASSVVEGGPYTQYF. CDR3 in DNA: TGTGCCAGCAGCGTAGTTGAGGGGGGGCCTTATACGCAGTATTTT.

This chain uses TRBV29-1 with TRBJ2-1, with 8 bases matching TRBD1. Losses at the gene ends were 2 bases for V and 4 bases for J; bases not matched to a gene: 10. The germline CDR1 and CDR2 sequences are SQVTM and ANQGSEA. The CDR3 loop spans 16 amino acids. The CDR3 region has the DNA TGCAGCGTTGAAACGGGCCGGACAGGGAAATACAATGAGCAGTTCTTC. Encoded protein: CSVETGRTGKYNEQFF.

This clone was seen more than once but under ten times. This sequence joins TRBV29-1 and TRBJ2-5, with TRBD1 as a possible D gene (6 bases). The V gene lost 1 base and the J gene lost 2 bases, with 8 bases spanning the gap. Germline CDR1 is SQVTM and CDR2 is ANQGSEA. This CDR3 spans 13 amino acids. The CDR3 DNA follows: TGCAGCGTTGAAGGGACAGTACAAGAGACCCAGTACTTC. Its translation is CSVEGTVQETQYF.

The chain uses TRBV25-1 and TRBJ2-7, with TRBD2 identical over 7 bases. The CDR3 runs to 13 residues. CDR1 MGHDK and CDR2 SYGVNS come from the germline V gene. Germline trimming cut 3 bases from V and 3 bases from J; bases unmatched to any gene: 2. For the CDR3, the DNA is TGTGCCAGCAGTGAGGGAGGGCGCTACGAGCAGTACTTC. This translates into CASSEGGRYEQYF.

With regard to this clone: This specimen includes other DNA sequences encoding the same CDR3. The rearrangement links TRBV4-2 to TRBJ2-2; D gene ambiguous. The germline CDR1 and CDR2 sequences are LGHNA and YNFKEQ. The CDR3 loop spans 12 amino acids. Deletions cut 1 base from V and 6 bases from J, with 3 bases between. The CDR3 nucleotides read TGTGCCAGCAGCCAAGTCCCCGGGGAGCTGTTTTTT. It is translated as CASSQVPGELFF.

V is TRBV28 and J is TRBJ2-3, with D maybe TRBD2 (6 bases). V gave up 10 bases and J gave up 4 bases, with 15 bases separating them. The germline V gene encodes CDR1 MDHEN and CDR2 SYDVKM. This CDR3 region has 13 residues. The CDR3 sequence is CATTAGSPDTQYF. In DNA, the CDR3 is TGTGCCACAACAGCGGGTAGTCCAGATACGCAGTATTTT.

V and J are TRBV19 and TRBJ2-2; D not certain. CDR1 is LNHDA, CDR2 SQIVND, per germline (reference sequence). This CDR3 spans 16 amino acids. Trimming shortened V by 6 bases and J by 4 bases, and 18 bases separated the two germline ends. The CDR3 nucleotides are TGTGCCAGTAGCCCATCGAGGCCTTTAGGCACCGGGGAGCTGTTTTTT. Its translation is CASSPSRPLGTGELFF.

Details on this clone: Distinct nucleotide sequences in the sample also encode this CDR3. This chain uses TRBV29-1 with TRBJ2-3, with 7 positions matching TRBD2. V was clipped by 3 bases and J by 1 base; unmatched bases: 4. Germline CDR1 is SQVTM and CDR2 is ANQGSEA. The CDR3 runs 14 residues. Here the CDR3 reads CSVDGLAGTDTQYF. CDR3 DNA sequence: TGCAGCGTTGATGGGCTAGCGGGCACAGATACGCAGTATTTT.

V is TRBV7-2 and J is TRBJ2-5; TRBD2 aligns across 12 bases. CDR3 length: 16 amino acids. The J segment lost 6 bases and the V segment lost 1 base, leaving 6 bases of the junction unmatched. CDR1 SGHTA and CDR2 FQGNSA come from the germline V gene. CDR3 bases: TGTGCCAGCAGCTTAGGTCCTAGCGGGGGGGCAAAGACCCAGTACTTC. It yields the protein CASSLGPSGGAKTQYF.

There are a few counts of this clone. This chain links TRBV10-3 with TRBJ1-6; D remains ambiguous. CDR1 and CDR2 from the germline V gene are ENHRY and SYGVKD. V dropped 7 bases and J dropped 10 bases, with 17 bases sitting between them. CDR3 size: 14 residues. The CDR3 here is CAIKGSEPGSPLHF. CDR3 DNA sequence: TGTGCCATCAAGGGCTCTGAACCGGGATCACCCCTCCACTTT.